This T cell receptor beta chain was identified in a study of T cells after yellow fever vaccination. Study-level points and caveats: Secondary responses were weaker yet peaked faster, day 5 versus 15. At around 95% for CD4 and 70% to 90% for CD8, most primary-vaccination clones showed up again after the booster.

V was shortened by 1 base and J by 4 bases, with 12 bases between the two germline ends. CDR1 and CDR2 from the germline V gene are SEHNR and FQNEAQ (reference sequence). This CDR3 region has 15 residues. This clonotype was detected only a few times. As yet, its antigen is unknown. From the 5' RACE reads, TCRdb called clonotypes with MiXCR, one entry per CDR3 protein. There are about 260,000 distinct CDR3 sequences in the sample; roughly 13% occur only once, and roughly 0.5% lies in the top ten. The sample here was CD4+ T cells sorted from PBMCs, taken 45 days after the yellow fever booster vaccination. This sequence originates from a man younger than 45 who received the YFV17D yellow fever vaccine. The chain combines TRBV7-9 with TRBJ2-3; possibly TRBD1 or TRBD2 for D (6 bases each). The CDR3 DNA follows: TGTGCCAGCAGCTTAGAGGGGGGAGCGGCAGATACGCAGTATTTT. Translating it yields CASSLEGGAADTQYF.